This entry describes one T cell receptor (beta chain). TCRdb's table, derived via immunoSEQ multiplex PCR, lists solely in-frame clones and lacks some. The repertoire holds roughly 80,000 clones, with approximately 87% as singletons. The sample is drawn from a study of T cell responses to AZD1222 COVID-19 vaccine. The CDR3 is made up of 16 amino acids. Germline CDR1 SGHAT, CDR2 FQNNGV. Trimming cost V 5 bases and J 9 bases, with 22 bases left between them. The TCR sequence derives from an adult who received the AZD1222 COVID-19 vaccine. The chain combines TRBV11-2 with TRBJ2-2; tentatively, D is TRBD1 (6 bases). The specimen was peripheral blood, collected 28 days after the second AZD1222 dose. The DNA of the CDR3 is TGTGCCAGCAGCCCGATCCCGGGACAAAGATTAAGGGAGCTGTTTTTT. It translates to CASSPIPGQRLRELFF.